This TCR beta chain comes out of a study of identical twins. Whole-study findings and limits: Memory repertoires lacked the insertion deficit that abundant cord blood beta clonotypes showed. Compared with models, monozygotic twins showed more out-of-frame TCR alpha sharing.

This CDR3 is 14 amino acids long. The V gene's germline CDR1 is MDHEN and CDR2 SYDVKM. V lost 7 bases to trimming and J lost 6 bases; unmatched junction nucleotides: 6. A few counts support this clonotype. Its cognate antigen is unknown. Unique molecular identifiers were present on the cDNA, and a universal primer site came from template switching. One entry per CDR3 protein, called by TCRdb with MiXCR from the 5' RACE reads. The data contain nearly 650,000 distinct CDR3 sequences, around 7.5% of them singletons. The same data also went into a second study, on yellow fever vaccine responses in identical twins.

The source material was PBMCs. The rearrangement uses TRBV28 and TRBJ2-2; 9 bases fit TRBD2. This TCR was sampled from a woman between 18 and 30 years old in good health. CDR3 protein: CASTSGTSPGELFF. In nucleotides, the CDR3 is TGTGCCAGCACCTCCGGGACTAGCCCCGGGGAGCTGTTTTTT.